This T cell receptor (beta chain) was sequenced during a study of blood T cells in healthy people across ages. The CDR3 extends over 15 amino acids. V dropped 4 bases and J dropped 3 bases, with 16 bases sitting between them. Germline assignment: CDR1 MNHNY and CDR2 SVGAGI (reference sequence). Sample-barcoded 5' priming and a J-beta primer mix drove a second PCR of roughly 7 to 11 cycles. Each cDNA molecule was tagged by a template-switch adaptor with 12 random nucleotides. Each CDR3 protein gets one entry after TCRdb re-called the 5' RACE reads with MiXCR. The table records roughly 1,500,000 distinct CDR3 sequences, about 31% of them present only once.

This receptor was identified in a woman in her thirties in good health. This chain links TRBV6-6 with TRBJ2-7; D might be TRBD1 or TRBD2, each matching 5 bases. Sequencing was carried out using blood. CDR3 sequence: CASSSHEGPRYEQYF. CDR3 bases: TGTGCCAGCAGTTCCCACGAGGGACCTCGCTACGAGCAGTACTTC.